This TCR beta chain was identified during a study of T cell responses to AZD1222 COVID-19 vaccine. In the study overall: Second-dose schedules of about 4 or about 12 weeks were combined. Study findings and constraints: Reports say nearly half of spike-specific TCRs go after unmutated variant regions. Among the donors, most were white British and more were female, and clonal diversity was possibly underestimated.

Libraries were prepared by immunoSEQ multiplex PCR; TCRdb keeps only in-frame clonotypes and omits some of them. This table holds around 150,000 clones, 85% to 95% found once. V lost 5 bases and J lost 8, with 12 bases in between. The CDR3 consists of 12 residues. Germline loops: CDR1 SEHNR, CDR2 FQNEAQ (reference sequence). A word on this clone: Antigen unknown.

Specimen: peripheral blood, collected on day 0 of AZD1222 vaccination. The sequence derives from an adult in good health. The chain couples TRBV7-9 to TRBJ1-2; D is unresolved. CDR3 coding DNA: TGTGCCAGCAGCCCGGAAGCCCCGGGCTACACCTTC. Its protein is CASSPEAPGYTF.